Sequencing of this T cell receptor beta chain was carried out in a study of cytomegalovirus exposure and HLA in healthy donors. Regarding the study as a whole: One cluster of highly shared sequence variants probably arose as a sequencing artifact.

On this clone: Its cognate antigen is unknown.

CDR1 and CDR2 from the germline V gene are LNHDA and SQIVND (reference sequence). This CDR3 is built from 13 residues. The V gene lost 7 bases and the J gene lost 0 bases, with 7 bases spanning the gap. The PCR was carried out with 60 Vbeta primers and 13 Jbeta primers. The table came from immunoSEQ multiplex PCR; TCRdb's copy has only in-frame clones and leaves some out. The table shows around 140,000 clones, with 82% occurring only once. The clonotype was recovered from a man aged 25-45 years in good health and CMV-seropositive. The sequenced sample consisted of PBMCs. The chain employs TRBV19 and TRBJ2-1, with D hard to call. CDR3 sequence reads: CASMAGSYNEQFF. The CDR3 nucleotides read TGTGCCAGTATGGCAGGCTCCTACAATGAGCAGTTCTTC.